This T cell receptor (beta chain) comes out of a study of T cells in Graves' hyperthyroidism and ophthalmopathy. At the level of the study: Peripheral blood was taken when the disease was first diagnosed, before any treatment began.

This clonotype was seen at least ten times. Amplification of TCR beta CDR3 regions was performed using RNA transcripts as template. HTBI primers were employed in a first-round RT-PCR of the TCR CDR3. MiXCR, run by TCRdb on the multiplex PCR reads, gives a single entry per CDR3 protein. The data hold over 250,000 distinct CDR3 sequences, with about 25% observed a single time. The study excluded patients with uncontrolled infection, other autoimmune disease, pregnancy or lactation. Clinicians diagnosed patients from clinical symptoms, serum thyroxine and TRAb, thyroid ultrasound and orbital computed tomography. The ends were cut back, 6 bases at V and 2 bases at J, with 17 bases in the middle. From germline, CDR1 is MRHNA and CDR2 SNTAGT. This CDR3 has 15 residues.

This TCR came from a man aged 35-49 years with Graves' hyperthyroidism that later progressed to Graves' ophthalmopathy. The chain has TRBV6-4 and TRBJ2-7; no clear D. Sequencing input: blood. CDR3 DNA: TGTGCCAGCAGCACCGCCGCGGACCCAACCTACGAGCAGTACTTC. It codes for CASSTAADPTYEQYF.